Below, one T cell receptor (beta chain) is given with its context. The same CDR3 can be traced to other DNA sequences in this sample. Splitting of each subset's genomic DNA was done evenly across several immunoSEQ plates. Only in-frame clones appear in the TCRdb table, and some are missing; sequencing was by immunoSEQ multiplex PCR. The data contain about 2.2 million clones, around 93% of them singletons. The naive CD8 subset, CD45RO-negative cells positively selected for CCR7, excluded terminally differentiated effector memory CD45RA+ cells. Donors had no recently reported acute infections or vaccinations and were HIV-negative. Every donor was a Caucasian adult from Nashville, Tennessee. This entry is derived from a study of shared clonotypes between healthy human individuals. The TCR was taken from a man aged 18 to 30 in good health. Some clones in this sample may be carry-over from other donors' samples. Sequenced input: naive CD8+ T cells from PBMCs.

This CDR3 is CASSRTVNTEAFF. Here the CDR3 DNA reads TGTGCCAGCTCTCGGACAGTGAACACTGAAGCTTTCTTT. The rearrangement uses TRBV11-2 and TRBJ1-1; weak D call: TRBD1 (6 bases). The V end lost 8 bases, the J end lost 0 bases, and 10 bases lay between the germline ends. CDR3 length equals 13 residues. Germline CDR1 SGHAT, CDR2 FQNNGV.